This T cell receptor beta chain is from a study of HIV-infected children after antiretroviral therapy interruption. For the study at large: Four children interrupted treatment; four stayed on continuous treatment. Recorded EBV and CMV exposure existed for most children.

Sample treatment: PENTA 11 planned treatment interruption arm or continuous ART arm. Sorting from thawed PBMCs isolated naive CD4+ CD45RA+ CD45RO- T cells. This clonotype was observed a handful of times. As yet, its antigen is unknown. Study observations and caveats: Naive CD4+ sequences overlapped less between time points once interruption began.

CDR1 SGHRS and CDR2 YFSETQ come from the germline V gene. The CDR3 totals 15 residues. The J segment lost 3 bases and the V segment lost 5 bases, leaving 7 bases of the junction unmatched. A 3' RACE protocol on RNA, with unique molecular identifiers, produced the TCR library. From the 3' RACE reads, TCRdb called clonotypes with MiXCR, one entry per CDR3 protein. The top ten clones hold 0.6% to 0.85% of a sample with fewer than 50,000 distinct CDR3 sequences, 4.3% of them seen once. The V and J genes are TRBV5-1 and TRBJ2-3; 9 bases line up with TRBD2. Sample: CD45RA+ CD4+ T cells from PBMCs, pooled from several time points, taken from a donor given antiretroviral therapy, either interrupted or continuous. Subset indicated: naive CD4+ CD45RA+ CD45RO- T cells. This receptor was taken from a pool of human donors with HIV. The DNA for the CDR3 is TGCGCCAGCAGACGGGCTAGCGGGGAAACAGATACGCAGTATTTT. Its protein product is CASRRASGETDTQYF.